A selection of T cell receptor beta chains follows, all from one sample in a study of cytomegalovirus exposure and HLA in healthy donors. Sequenced by immunoSEQ multiplex PCR; TCRdb stores in-frame clones only, minus some. The data show about 120,000 clones, over 75% seen once. The sequenced sample consisted of PBMCs. These receptors all come from a woman under 30 in good health and CMV-seronegative. Each CDR3 is given with its conserved first and last residue. The order of the fields is J gene, V gene, clone size, D gene, CDR3 protein, CDR3 DNA. The D gene is left open where the match is weak. Not all rows give a size; the values are once, few, many and, for expanded clones, a class.

TRBJ2-7,TRBV6-6,-,-,CASRALGLEQYF,TGTGCCAGCAGGGCCCTTGGTCTCGAGCAGTACTTC
TRBJ1-2,TRBV4-2,-,-,CASSRGSRLGSGYTF,TGTGCCAGCAGCCGTGGGAGCAGGCTTGGATCTGGCTACACCTTC
TRBJ1-5,TRBV19,-,TRBD1,CASSSGQLNQPQHF,TGTGCCAGTAGTTCGGGACAGCTCAATCAGCCCCAGCATTTT
TRBJ1-1,TRBV7-2,-,-,CASSLSGHLNTEAFF,TGTGCCAGCAGCTTAAGTGGGCACCTCAACACTGAAGCTTTCTTT
TRBJ2-4,TRBV2,-,TRBD1,CASSGQGKGAKNIQYF,TGTGCCAGCAGCGGACAGGGTAAGGGAGCCAAAAACATTCAGTACTTC
TRBJ2-6,TRBV7-2,few,TRBD1,CASSSDRDRVIAGANVLTF,TGTGCCAGCAGCTCGGATCGGGACAGGGTAATAGCTGGGGCCAACGTCCTGACTTTC
TRBJ2-5,TRBV11-2,-,TRBD1,CASSVNNPTGTGVYETQYF,TGTGCCAGCAGCGTCAATAATCCCACCGGGACAGGAGTTTACGAGACCCAGTACTTC
TRBJ1-4,TRBV4-1,-,-,CASSQRGYEKLFF,TGCGCCAGCAGCCAAAGGGGGTATGAAAAACTGTTTTTT
TRBJ1-5,TRBV28,-,TRBD1,CASSKRQGTYSNQPQHF,TGTGCCAGCAGCAAAAGACAGGGAACCTATAGCAATCAGCCCCAGCATTTT
TRBJ2-2,TRBV2,few,-,CASRGQGVWLFF,TGTGCCAGCAGGGGTCAGGGTGTGTGGCTGTTTTTT
TRBJ1-6,TRBV2,-,-,CATYRERESPLHF,TGTGCCACCTACAGGGAGCGGGAATCACCCCTCCACTTT
TRBJ1-2,TRBV2,-,-,CASSGRNFYGYTF,TGTGCCAGCAGTGGGCGGAACTTCTATGGCTACACCTTC
TRBJ1-4,TRBV14,-,TRBD1,CASSPRDRVEKLFF,TGTGCCAGCAGCCCGAGGGACAGGGTTGAAAAACTGTTTTTT
TRBJ1-2,TRBV19,-,TRBD1,CASRVTGGYGYTF,TGTGCCAGTAGAGTAACAGGGGGCTATGGCTACACCTTC
TRBJ2-2,TRBV19,-,TRBD2,CASTAKFAGGGAVAGELFF,TGTGCCAGTACCGCGAAATTTGCAGGCGGGGGGGCCGTCGCCGGGGAGCTGTTTTTT
TRBJ1-1,TRBV5-6,-,-,CASSFDTIPTGAFF,TGTGCCAGCAGCTTTGATACAATCCCCACGGGAGCTTTCTTT
TRBJ1-1,TRBV6-1,-,-,CASSEGGGRNTEAFF,TGTGCCAGCAGTGAAGGGGGGGGCAGGAACACTGAAGCTTTCTTT
TRBJ2-2,TRBV5-1,once,-,CASTLGERTGELFF,TGCGCCAGCACTCTTGGGGAGCGCACCGGGGAGCTGTTTTTT
TRBJ1-1,TRBV11-2,-,-,CASSLFQNTEAFF,TGTGCCAGCAGCTTATTTCAGAACACTGAAGCTTTCTTT
TRBJ2-3,TRBV10-1,-,TRBD1,CASSEEGAGTQYF,TGCGCCAGCAGTGAAGAGGGGGCCGGTACGCAGTATTTT
TRBJ2-3,TRBV27,-,-,CASSLRRADTQYF,TGTGCCAGCAGTTTGCGACGGGCAGATACGCAGTATTTT
TRBJ2-3,TRBV10-2,-,TRBD2,CASGRGGNTDTQYF,TGCGCCAGCGGCCGCGGGGGAAACACAGATACGCAGTATTTT
TRBJ2-3,TRBV28,-,TRBD1,CASSLFGFGQGAFTDTQYF,TGTGCCAGCAGTTTATTTGGGTTCGGACAGGGGGCTTTCACAGATACGCAGTATTTT
TRBJ1-5,TRBV6-5,once,-,CASSYRQGNQPQHF,TGTGCCAGCAGTTACCGGCAGGGAAATCAGCCCCAGCATTTT
TRBJ1-1,TRBV5-1,-,TRBD1,CVSSLGDRGNTEAFF,TGCGTCAGCAGCTTGGGGGACAGGGGGAACACTGAAGCTTTCTTT
TRBJ1-1,TRBV7-9,-,TRBD1,CASSSTGEDTEAFF,TGTGCCAGCAGCTCGACAGGGGAAGACACTGAAGCTTTCTTT
TRBJ1-2,TRBV6-5,-,-,CASRELDSRYTF,TGTGCCAGCAGGGAGTTGGACAGCCGCTACACCTTC
TRBJ1-5,TRBV4-1,-,-,CASSQDLQEGQPQHF,TGCGCCAGCAGCCAAGATTTACAGGAGGGTCAGCCCCAGCATTTT
TRBJ2-7,TRBV5-1,-,TRBD2,CASSPGGARDEQYF,TGCGCCAGCAGCCCGGGGGGGGCGCGCGACGAGCAGTACTTC
TRBJ2-5,TRBV5-1,-,TRBD1,CASSPGTGKETQYF,TGCGCCAGCAGCCCGGGGACAGGGAAAGAGACCCAGTACTTC
TRBJ1-1,TRBV13,once,-,CASSRFGGTEAFF,TGTGCCAGCAGCCGATTTGGGGGGACTGAAGCTTTCTTT
TRBJ2-3,TRBV9,-,TRBD2,CASSVRLRGGTDTQYF,TGTGCCAGCAGCGTAAGGTTACGCGGGGGTACAGATACGCAGTATTTT
TRBJ1-2,TRBV11-2,-,TRBD1,CASSLRGPQDGYTF,TGTGCCAGCAGCTTAAGGGGGCCCCAGGATGGCTACACCTTC
TRBJ1-1,TRBV7-2,-,-,CASSLGGQGHGEAFF,TGTGCCAGCAGCTTAGGGGGCCAGGGACACGGTGAAGCTTTCTTT
TRBJ1-1,TRBV19,-,-,CAARSQHYVNTEAFF,TGTGCCGCCAGATCCCAACATTATGTGAACACTGAAGCTTTCTTT
TRBJ1-2,TRBV19,few,-,CASSIDSGGLNYGYTF,TGTGCCAGTAGTATTGACAGTGGGGGACTTAACTATGGCTACACCTTC
TRBJ2-5,TRBV29-1,-,TRBD1,CSVDGVEDREQETQYF,TGCAGCGTTGATGGGGTAGAGGACAGGGAGCAGGAGACCCAGTACTTC
TRBJ1-4,TRBV18,-,-,CASSPDRGNEKLFF,TGTGCCAGCTCACCGGATCGGGGGAATGAAAAACTGTTTTTT
TRBJ2-5,TRBV11-1,-,-,CASSQTEYQETQYF,TGTGCCAGCAGCCAGACAGAGTACCAAGAGACCCAGTACTTC
TRBJ2-7,TRBV27,-,-,CASSFRGTSYEQYF,TGTGCCAGCAGTTTTCGGGGGACCTCCTACGAGCAGTACTTC
TRBJ2-7,TRBV6-1,-,-,CASATDRFYLYEQYF,TGTGCCAGCGCCACTGACAGGTTCTACCTATACGAGCAGTACTTC
TRBJ2-7,TRBV2,-,-,CASSPGLGLGEQYF,TGTGCCAGCAGTCCGGGACTTGGTCTGGGGGAGCAGTACTTC
TRBJ1-2,TRBV6-5,-,-,CASSYGAYGYTF,TGTGCCAGCAGTTACGGGGCCTATGGCTACACCTTC
TRBJ1-1,TRBV6-5,few,-,CASSYGLGVEAFF,TGTGCCAGCAGTTACGGGTTAGGGGTAGAAGCTTTCTTT
TRBJ1-1,TRBV7-2,-,-,CASSLGSGNTEAFF,TGTGCCAGCAGCTTAGGGTCCGGGAACACTGAAGCTTTCTTT
TRBJ2-3,TRBV19,few,TRBD2,CASTAGLAGIDTQYF,TGTGCCAGTACAGCGGGACTAGCGGGGATAGATACGCAGTATTTT
TRBJ1-6,TRBV25-1,few,-,CASSEQGSNSPLHF,TGTGCCAGCAGTGAACAGGGATCTAATTCACCCCTCCACTTT
TRBJ1-2,TRBV6-5,-,-,CASSSRGRGNGYTF,TGTGCCAGCAGTTCCCGAGGTAGGGGGAATGGCTACACCTTC
TRBJ2-3,TRBV18,few,-,CASSPIGRTKSTDTQYF,TGTGCCAGCTCACCAATAGGTCGGACTAAGAGCACAGATACGCAGTATTTT